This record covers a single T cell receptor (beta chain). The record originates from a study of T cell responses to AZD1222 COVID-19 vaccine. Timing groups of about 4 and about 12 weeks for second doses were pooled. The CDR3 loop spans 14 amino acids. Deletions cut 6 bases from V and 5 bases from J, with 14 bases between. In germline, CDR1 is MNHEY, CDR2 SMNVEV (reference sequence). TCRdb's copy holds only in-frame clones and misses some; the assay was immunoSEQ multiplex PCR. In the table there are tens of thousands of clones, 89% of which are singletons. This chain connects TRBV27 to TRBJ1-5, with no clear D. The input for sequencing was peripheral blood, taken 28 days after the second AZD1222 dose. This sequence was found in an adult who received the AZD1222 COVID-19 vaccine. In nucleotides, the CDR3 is TGTGCCAGCAGGGGCGGCGGGTTAGATCAGCCCCAGCATTTT. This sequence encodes CASRGGGLDQPQHF.